This T cell receptor beta chain appears in the sequencing data of a study of blood T cell repertoires in COVID-19. For the study at large: PBMCs, B-cell-depleted T cells, or T cells were the source of the cDNA or gDNA that made up the material.

Repertoires were generated with immunoSEQ multiplex PCR, while TCRdb's copy carries only in-frame clones and drops some. The sample lists around 240,000 clones, 70% to 85% seen once, with 1.9% in the top ten. The CDR3 is 16 amino acids. The V gene is TRBV21-1, the J gene TRBJ1-3. TRBV21-1 is classified as a pseudogene. Sequenced material: peripheral blood. The TCR originated in a woman aged 80 or older with acute or convalescent COVID-19. CDR3 region: CASSKAFRSGGDTIYF. The CDR3 bases are TGTGCCAGCAGCAAAGCTTTCCGTTCGGGAGGGGACACCATATATTTT.